This T cell receptor beta chain stems from a study of cytomegalovirus exposure and HLA in healthy donors (dated by TCRdb to 2017 to 2019). Broadly, across the study: An earlier analysis of some 600 of the donors reported about 260 Gb of sequence data and 95 million to 140 million unique TCR beta sequences obtained from approximately 180 million T cells. In a later analysis, previously published TCR beta repertoires from several hundred donors were re-analyzed and high-resolution HLA genotyping was added so that TCR occurrence patterns could be studied. Alongside the repertoire data, information on donor age, sex, ethnicity and CMV serostatus was compiled. Among the roughly 400 genotyped donors, more than 70% belonged to the genetic ancestry cluster associated with self-reported Caucasian donors. An early release that covered about 600 HLA-typed donors contained about 300 gigabases of sequencing data and approximately 85 million unique TCR sequences. Every repertoire in the discovery cohort had been generated on one and the same sequencing platform. The study aimed to test whether signatures of past pathogen exposure could be identified by cataloging public T cell receptors. To predict cytomegalovirus infection status, the study brought together high-throughput TCR immunosequencing, statistical association of individual TCRs with disease status, and machine learning. Among almost 400 genotyped donors of the cohort, an average of around 240,000 unique TCR beta nucleotide sequences were sequenced per donor, around 18% of them non-productive. Typing coverage varied by locus: about 620-630 donors for A, B, C, DRB1 and DQB1; more than 500 for DQA1; around 610 for DPA1; 450 to 480 for DPB1. A later genetic analysis took genome-wide SNP genotypes for about 65% of the roughly 670 donors and used that subset as a discovery cohort. Besides the first cohort of approximately 670 subjects, a separate validation cohort made up of some 110 different subjects was used. A handful of DR-DQ haplotypes were handled as single units for association and clustering because linkage in the cohort was strong. The study used immunosequencing to profile the T cell repertoires of several hundred subjects and linked those repertoires to cytomegalovirus serostatus. To decide whether each TCR beta V gene segment behaved as functional or pseudogenic, an earlier analysis of 587 of the donors relied on high-throughput TCR beta sequencing. HLA typing included class I and class II loci at four-digit resolution. Rather than using new phenotypic data, the later analysis identified candidate immune exposures from TCR beta sequences and from how often those sequences occurred across donors. Overall study results and their limits: A further reported finding was that TCR beta sequences accurately predicted the HLA-A and HLA-B alleles for most subjects in the first cohort. A later analysis found that most CMV-associated TCR beta chains appeared HLA-restricted, with HLA associations seemingly driven largely by CMV exposure. Several of the top co-occurrence clusters appeared to be linked to parvovirus B19, influenza, CMV and Epstein-Barr virus, according to a later analysis. The earlier analysis of about 600 of the donors excluded 15 to 20 rarely observed V segments, including chromosome 9 orphons, because counts were too low. HLA typing was unavailable for some donors at each locus, so association tests used only the typed subset. A later genetic analysis reported fewer N-insertions in productive TCRs among donors in an Asian-associated ancestry cluster than the roughly 690-donor mean. In the study, around 150 TCR beta chains were listed as associated with cytomegalovirus. A few of the identified cytomegalovirus-associated TCR beta chains were confirmed in vitro to be specific for cytomegalovirus antigens. CMV serostatus was the only immune exposure information available for the cohort. Correlated functional status among segregating V segments might reflect linkage disequilibrium, but an unknown experimental factor could not be ruled out. According to a later analysis, TCR association rates differed among HLA loci, with DRB1 alleles showing the most associated TCRs and HLA-C alleles showing the fewest. Specific HLA alleles were associated with about 17,000 TCR beta sequences at a false discovery rate of 0.05 in a later analysis. In both the original and validation cohorts, the classifier was reported to diagnose cytomegalovirus status with high specificity and sensitivity. Assigning TCR associations to individual alleles was difficult when HLA alleles, especially DR and DQ, strongly co-occurred. While some public TCRs were present in many individuals, most TCR sequences turned up only very rarely across donors. In an earlier analysis of more than 450 of the donors, most TCR beta V segments were observed in productive rearrangements about 87% or about 30% of the time, broadly matching IMGT annotations. Sequencing depth was assumed to be roughly uniform across donors in the presence/absence analyses, though that assumption may not hold. The authors suggested that the approach could potentially be generalized to other disease states and immunological phenotypes. In this cohort, only TCR beta chains were sequenced, and detectable features were limited by the absence of alpha or paired-chain data. In a later analysis, HLA-associated TCR beta chains showed more clonal expansion and lower generation probabilities than non-associated chains that were equally common. Some IMGT-functional V segments, including TRBV6-2 and TRBV6-3, could not be distinguished by the 87-base-pair reads and were therefore excluded. The sequencing pipeline was judged likely to have produced a cluster of highly shared sequence variants as a technical artifact. V-gene and J-gene trimming of TCR beta chains was associated with a missense DCLRE1C variant in a later genetic analysis, and the association was replicated in an independent cohort.

Preparation of the library involved the immunoSEQ multiplex PCR assay. For the multiplex PCR, a mixture combining 60 forward primers for TCR Vbeta segments and 13 reverse primers for TCR Jbeta segments was used. Amplification of the CDR3 region of rearranged TCR beta genes was performed with a multiplex PCR assay on genomic DNA. The amplified TCR beta libraries were sequenced on the Illumina HiSeq System as 87-base-pair reads. The published analysis was carried out like this. A later analysis counted 65 million to 90 million unique TCR beta chains across the 550 to 750 repertoires, and around 9.9 million of these chains were shared by at least two donors. Raw reads were error-corrected and collapsed into unique sequences with a nearest-neighbor algorithm that merged closely related sequences to remove PCR and sequencing errors. To assign V, D and J gene segments, CDR3 sequences were aligned to IMGT reference sequences. Each retained sequence needed at least a six-nucleotide match to both a V gene segment and a J gene segment. Rearrangements were called productive when the CDR3 lacked stop codons and stayed in frame with V and J; all others were non-productive. Following IMGT convention, CDR3 was defined as the stretch from the second conserved V-encoded cysteine up to the conserved J-encoded phenylalanine. Sequences without an unambiguous match to a single V gene segment were excluded from the earlier analysis of about 600 of the donors. In an earlier analysis of 587 of the donors, V segments were called functional above 56.7% productive rearrangements and were called segregating when the between-donor standard deviation exceeded 5%. To diagnose cytomegalovirus status from the catalog of TCR beta chain sequences, a statistical classification framework was built. In a later analysis, TCR nucleotide sequences were compared against IMGT/GENE-DB human TR gene sequences so that V and J genes could be assigned. Using the TCRdist pipeline, a later analysis assigned CDR3 sequences along with most-parsimonious VDJ recombination scenarios. A later analysis defined each TCR beta chain by its CDR3 amino acid sequence plus V-gene family, and excluded reads lacking a unique V-gene family. As a way to deal with suspected cross-contamination and a sequencing artifact, a later analysis dropped roughly 600 nucleotide sequences that were highly shared and had low generation probability. For each public chain, a later analysis derived a clonal expansion index from normalized ranks of inferred template counts within each repertoire. In a later analysis, generation probabilities were computed using a VDJ recombination model fitted to out-of-frame rearrangements, and the results were checked against IGoR. Hypergeometric tests were used in a later analysis to score TCR-TCR, TCR-HLA and TCR-CMV co-occurrence, with a repertoire-size bias correction applied to the TCR pairs. In a later analysis, false discovery rates were estimated by permuting HLA or CMV assignments 20 times. In a later analysis, co-occurring TCRs were grouped using DBSCAN, and TCRdist sequence similarity was added for clustering within HLA-allele-positive subsets. For co-occurrence clustering, repertoires with fewer than 30,000 or more than 120,000 public chains were excluded, along with 4 to 6 repertoires with anomalous nucleotide sharing. What TCRdb holds here is the immuneACCESS table cut down to in-frame rearrangements. Part of the clones is not present; checked against another copy, under half of the missing clones reflect an unresolved V gene, and the others are unexplained. V and J calls and clone size are those listed in that table; D and trimming were worked out from the DNA. This sample is represented by more than 150,000 clones; roughly 80% of them were singletons. In total, the top ten clones hold about 7.6% of the sample.

The CDR3 spans 13 residues, from the cysteine through the phenylalanine. Left in the record is the CDR3 DNA by itself, 39 bases read in frame from the first base. The junction carries 11 bases between V and J, which are trimmed by 1 base and 5 bases respectively. The germline V gene (reference sequence) supplies CDR1 GTSNPN and CDR2 SVGIG. This clone has a handful of counts. It lacks a known antigen. Per-nucleotide qualities are absent, and no much larger clonotype sits a single base away. The cohort consisted of 650 to 700 healthy bone marrow donors. At the time of sampling, all cohort members were nominally healthy, though unrecorded immune exposures were likely present. The donor tested CMV seropositive and was one of the 289 seropositive cohort members. Every donor gave a peripheral blood sample, and the peripheral blood mononuclear cells from that sample were used for TCR beta sequencing. The Qiagen DNeasy Blood Extraction Kit was used to extract genomic DNA from the blood cell samples.

Specimen: PBMCs. The chain is made from TRBV30 and TRBJ2-5; D gene: possibly TRBD2, on 6 matching bases. The TCR comes from a woman in her 40s in good health and CMV-seropositive. The CDR3 protein is CAWSAGLAETQYF. The nucleotides read TGTGCCTGGAGTGCGGGGCTAGCGGAGACCCAGTACTTC.